One sample yielded the 18 T cell receptor beta chains listed below, sequenced in a study of chemoradiotherapy in HPV16-positive cancers. The repertoire was sequenced with immunoSEQ multiplex PCR; TCRdb's copy has only in-frame clones and lacks some. Of about 7,400 clones in the sample, roughly 72% are singletons; the top ten hold 7.4%. Sampling was performed from a patient who underwent chemoradiotherapy. All receptors derive from a human donor with HPV-associated anogenital cancer.

The gene calls are TRBV9 and TRBJ1-1; D unresolved. V lost 2 bases and J lost 5, with 13 bases in between. CDR3 length equals 14 residues. Germline loops: CDR1 SGDLS, CDR2 YYNGEE. The CDR3 spells CASSVFGEETEAFF. In nucleotides, the CDR3 is TGTGCCAGCAGCGTCTTCGGGGAAGAGACTGAAGCTTTCTTT.

This chain connects TRBV18 to TRBJ1-1; D is perhaps TRBD1 (6 bases). This CDR3 is built from 15 residues. Germline V gene sequence: CDR1 KGHSH, CDR2 LQKENI. V was clipped by 3 bases and J by 10 bases, with 21 bases between them. CDR3 protein: CASSPPTGNGGSAFF. The CDR3 nucleotides read TGTGCCAGCTCACCTCCAACGGGGAATGGGGGCTCAGCTTTCTTT.

The chain recombines TRBV5-1 with TRBJ2-1; D uncertain. The V end lost 0 bases, the J end lost 3 bases, and 10 bases lay between the germline ends. This CDR3 spans 15 amino acids. Germline V gene data show CDR1 as SGHRS and CDR2 as YFSETQ. This chain's CDR3 is CASSLVASGYNEQFF. CDR3 nucleotides: TGCGCCAGCAGCTTGGTGGCCAGTGGCTACAATGAGCAGTTCTTC.

The genes are TRBV5-1 and TRBJ2-5, with D tentatively TRBD2 (5 bases). The CDR3 has 15 residues. The V gene's germline CDR1 is SGHRS and CDR2 YFSETQ. V was clipped by 3 bases and J by 4 bases, with 16 bases between them. CDR3 sequence reads: CASSSIGEWVETQYF. CDR3 bases: TGCGCCAGCAGCTCGATCGGGGAGTGGGTAGAGACCCAGTACTTC.

The chain couples TRBV21-1 to TRBJ1-1. TRBV21-1 has pseudogene status. The CDR3 totals 17 residues. CDR3 region: CASSGEAKVPGDTEAFF. CDR3 nucleotide sequence: TGTGCCAGCAGCGGGGAAGCGAAGGTTCCTGGCGACACTGAAGCTTTCTTT.

The chain links TRBV27 to TRBJ2-7; D possibly corresponds to TRBD2 (5 bases). This CDR3 has 15 amino acids. The germline gives CDR1 MNHEY, CDR2 SMNVEV (reference sequence). The V end lost 5 bases, the J end lost 1 base, and 15 bases lay between the germline ends. The CDR3 sequence: CASSPSRERSYEQYF. CDR3 in DNA: TGTGCCAGCAGTCCTAGTCGGGAAAGGTCCTACGAGCAGTACTTC.

The chain uses TRBV27 and TRBJ2-1; no firm D call. Trimming removed 2 bases at V and 2 bases at J, with 4 bases between. CDR3 length: 13 amino acids. Germline values: CDR1 MNHEY, CDR2 SMNVEV (reference sequence). The CDR3 DNA follows: TGTGCCAGCAGTTTAAGCGCCTACAATGAGCAGTTCTTC. Protein sequence: CASSLSAYNEQFF.

The CDR3 loop is CATSVALAGTTDTQYF. CDR3 bases: TGTGCCACCAGCGTTGCACTAGCGGGGACCACAGATACGCAGTATTTT. The gene calls are TRBV15 and TRBJ2-3; 10 bases are a match to TRBD2. The CDR3 sequence is 16 residues long. V lost 5 bases and J lost 2; bases outside the gene matches: 7. Germline V CDR1 and CDR2: LNHNV, YYDKDF (reference sequence).

Only one count was recorded for this clone. The chain combines TRBV30 with TRBJ1-5, with D uncertain. The germline gives CDR1 GTSNPN, CDR2 SVGIG (reference sequence). CDR3 length equals 14 residues. Trimming removed 7 bases from V and 0 bases from J, with 13 bases in between. CDR3 DNA sequence: TGTGCCTTTTCAGAACCCTATAGCAATCAGCCCCAGCATTTT. Translation gives CAFSEPYSNQPQHF.

The chain carries TRBV19 and TRBJ2-3; D is ambiguous. Germline V gives CDR1 LNHDA, CDR2 SQIVND (reference sequence). Trimming cost V 1 base and J 1 base, with 12 bases left between them. The CDR3 covers 16 residues. The CDR3 sequence is CASSIVLGARTDTQYF. CDR3 sequence (DNA): TGTGCCAGTAGTATAGTTCTAGGAGCCCGCACAGATACGCAGTATTTT.

The chain joins TRBV7-2 to TRBJ2-2; D unclear. The V end lost 5 bases, the J end lost 6 bases, and 10 bases lay between the germline ends. CDR1 and CDR2 (germline): SGHTA, FQGNSA. This CDR3 region has 13 residues. The CDR3 DNA is TGTGCCAGCAGCCCCCAGGACGCCGGGGAGCTGTTTTTT. The encoded protein is CASSPQDAGELFF.

This rearrangement joins TRBV5-8 to TRBJ1-2; 9 bases fit TRBD1. This CDR3 is built from 14 residues. J was trimmed by 8 bases and V by 4 bases; bases with no gene match: 9. The V gene's germline CDR1 is SGHTS and CDR2 YDEGEE. The CDR3 is CASSTRTGVKGYTF. CDR3 nucleotides: TGTGCCAGCAGCACCCGGACAGGGGTTAAAGGCTACACCTTC.

The V call is TRBV5-1, the J call TRBJ2-5; TRBD1 is a possible D gene (6 bases). The CDR3 contains 16 residues. V was trimmed by 3 bases and J by 2 bases, leaving 17 bases between them. The germline gives CDR1 SGHRS, CDR2 YFSETQ. The CDR3 DNA sequence: TGCGCCAGCAGCTGGAACGGAGGACAGAATCAAGAGACCCAGTACTTC. It translates to CASSWNGGQNQETQYF.

The rearrangement joins TRBV11-2 to TRBJ2-2; the match to TRBD2 covers 11 bases. Germline CDR1 is SGHAT and CDR2 is FQNNGV. J was trimmed by 4 bases and V by 4 bases; bases with no gene match: 2. This CDR3 comprises 15 residues. Written as DNA, the CDR3 is TGTGCCAGCAGCTGGGGGACTAGCGGCACCGGGGAGCTGTTTTTT. Amino acid sequence: CASSWGTSGTGELFF.

The V call is TRBV28, the J call TRBJ2-3, with D possibly TRBD2 on 5 matching bases. The CDR3 is 16 amino acids. Trimming pared 5 bases from V and 3 bases from J, leaving 18 bases between. Germline values: CDR1 MDHEN, CDR2 SYDVKM. The CDR3 is CASSPPEGRVTDTQYF. CDR3 in DNA: TGTGCCAGCAGTCCCCCCGAGGGTAGGGTGACAGATACGCAGTATTTT. Combining the CDR3 with reference TRBV28 and TRBJ2-3 gives the whole variable domain DVKVTQSSRYLVKRTGEKVFLECVQDMDHENMFWYRQDPGLGLRLIYFSYDVKMKEKGDIPEGYSVSREKKERFSLILESASTNQTSMYLCASSPPEGRVTDTQYFGPGTRLTVL.

This chain connects TRBV10-2 to TRBJ1-6; the D gene is possibly TRBD1 (5 bases). This CDR3 is built from 15 residues. Germline values: CDR1 WSHSY, CDR2 SAAADI. Trimming stripped 9 bases from V and 4 bases from J, with 16 bases between. The CDR3 DNA reads TGCGCCAGTAGGGGAGGCGGACGATATAATTCACCCCTCCACTTT. Its translation is CASRGGGRYNSPLHF.

The chain couples TRBV4-1 to TRBJ2-1; 11 bases align to TRBD2. Germline trimming cut 4 bases from V and 7 bases from J; bases unmatched to any gene: 6. The germline V gene has CDR1 MGHRA and CDR2 YSYEKL. This CDR3 spans 15 amino acids. CDR3 protein: CASSLSGGAGNEQFF. The CDR3 coding sequence is TGCGCCAGCAGCCTTAGCGGGGGGGCGGGTAATGAGCAGTTCTTC.

The rearrangement joins TRBV6-1 to TRBJ1-2; 7 bases are a match to TRBD1. CDR1 and CDR2 from the germline V gene are MNHNS and SASEGT. The CDR3 totals 14 residues. The ends lost 0 bases at V and 3 bases at J; junction bases unmatched: 1. DNA for the CDR3: TGTGCCAGCAGTGAAGCTGGGACAGACTATGGCTACACCTTC. Its translation: CASSEAGTDYGYTF.